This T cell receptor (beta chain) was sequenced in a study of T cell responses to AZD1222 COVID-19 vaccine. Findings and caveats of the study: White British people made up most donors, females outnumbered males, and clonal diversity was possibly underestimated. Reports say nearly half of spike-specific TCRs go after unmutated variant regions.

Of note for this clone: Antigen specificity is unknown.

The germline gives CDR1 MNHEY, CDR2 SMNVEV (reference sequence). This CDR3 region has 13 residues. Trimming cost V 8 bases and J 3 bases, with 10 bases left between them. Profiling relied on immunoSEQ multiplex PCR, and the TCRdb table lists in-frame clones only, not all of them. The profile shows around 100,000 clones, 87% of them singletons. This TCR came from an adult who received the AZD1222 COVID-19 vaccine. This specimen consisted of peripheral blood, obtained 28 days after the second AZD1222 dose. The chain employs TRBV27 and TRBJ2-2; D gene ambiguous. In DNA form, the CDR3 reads TGTGCCAGCGGCTCTAGAGACACCGGGGAGCTGTTTTTT. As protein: CASGSRDTGELFF.